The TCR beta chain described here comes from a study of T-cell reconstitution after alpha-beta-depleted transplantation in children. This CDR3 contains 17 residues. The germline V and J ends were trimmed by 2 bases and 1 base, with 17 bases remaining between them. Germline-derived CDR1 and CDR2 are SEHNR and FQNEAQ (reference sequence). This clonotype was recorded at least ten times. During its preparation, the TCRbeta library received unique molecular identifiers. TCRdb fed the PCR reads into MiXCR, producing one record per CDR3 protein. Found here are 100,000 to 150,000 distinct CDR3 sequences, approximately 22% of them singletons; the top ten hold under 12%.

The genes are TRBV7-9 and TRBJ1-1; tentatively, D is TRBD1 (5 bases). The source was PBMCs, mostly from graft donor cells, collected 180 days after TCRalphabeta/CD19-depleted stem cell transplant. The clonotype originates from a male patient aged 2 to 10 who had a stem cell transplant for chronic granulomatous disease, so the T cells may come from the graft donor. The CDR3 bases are TGTGCCAGCAGCTTACTTACCGGCACAAGGGGGAACACTGAAGCTTTCTTT. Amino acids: CASSLLTGTRGNTEAFF.